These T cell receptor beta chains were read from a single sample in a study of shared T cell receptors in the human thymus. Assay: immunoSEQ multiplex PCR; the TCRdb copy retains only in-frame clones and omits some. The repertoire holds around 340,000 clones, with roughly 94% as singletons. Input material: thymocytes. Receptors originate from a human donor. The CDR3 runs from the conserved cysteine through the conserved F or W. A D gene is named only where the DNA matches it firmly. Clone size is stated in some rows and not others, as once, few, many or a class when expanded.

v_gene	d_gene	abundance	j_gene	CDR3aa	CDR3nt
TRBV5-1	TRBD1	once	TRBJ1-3	CASSPRTGRERNTIYF	TGCGCCAGCAGCCCCCGGACAGGGAGGGAAAGAAACACCATATATTTT
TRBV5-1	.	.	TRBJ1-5	CASSLEAQEKDQPQHF	TGCGCCAGCAGCTTGGAGGCGCAGGAAAAAGACCAGCCCCAGCATTTT
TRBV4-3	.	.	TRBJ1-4	CASSQDSPGAVPTNEKLFF	TGCGCCAGCAGCCAAGATAGTCCAGGGGCCGTTCCAACTAATGAAAAACTGTTTTTT
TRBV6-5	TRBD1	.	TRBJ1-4	CASRRTGWREKLFF	TGTGCCAGCAGAAGGACAGGGTGGCGTGAAAAACTGTTTTTT
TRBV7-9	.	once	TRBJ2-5	CASSSAAGQETQYF	TGTGCCAGCAGCTCGGCGGCAGGACAAGAGACCCAGTACTTC
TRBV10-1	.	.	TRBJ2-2	CASSANPNTGELFF	TGCGCCAGCAGCGCAAATCCGAACACCGGGGAGCTGTTTTTT
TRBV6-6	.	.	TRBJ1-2	CASSLHPAGGYTF	TGTGCCAGCAGCCTGCACCCCGCTGGTGGCTACACCTTC
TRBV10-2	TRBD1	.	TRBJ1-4	CASRDRDHEKLFF	TGCGCCAGCCGGGACAGGGACCATGAAAAACTGTTTTTT
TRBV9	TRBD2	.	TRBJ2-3	CASSVRCGRAVDTQYF	TGTGCCAGCAGCGTAAGGTGCGGGAGGGCCGTAGATACGCAGTATTTT
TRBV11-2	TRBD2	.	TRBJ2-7	CASSLVISGYEQYF	TGTGCCAGCAGCTTAGTCATTAGCGGGTACGAGCAGTACTTC
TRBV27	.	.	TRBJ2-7	CASSFQGQAYEQYF	TGTGCCAGCAGTTTTCAGGGTCAAGCTTACGAGCAGTACTTC
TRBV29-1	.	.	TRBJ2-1	CSGGPESELNEQFF	TGCAGCGGCGGGCCTGAGTCGGAACTAAATGAGCAGTTCTTC
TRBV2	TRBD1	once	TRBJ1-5	CASSGQGAWAIGNQPQHF	TGTGCCAGCAGTGGGCAGGGGGCCTGGGCCATTGGCAATCAGCCCCAGCATTTT
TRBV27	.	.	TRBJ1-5	CASSLLRPGRNQPQHF	TGTGCCAGCAGTTTATTGAGGCCAGGGCGCAATCAGCCCCAGCATTTT
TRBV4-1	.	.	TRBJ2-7	CASSQGTGRVYEQYF	TGCGCCAGCAGCCAAGGGACAGGGAGGGTGTACGAGCAGTACTTC
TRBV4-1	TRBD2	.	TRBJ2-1	CASSQLSGKGNNEQFF	TGCGCCAGCAGCCAACTTAGCGGGAAAGGGAACAATGAGCAGTTCTTC